This T cell receptor (beta chain) comes out of a study of cytomegalovirus exposure and HLA in healthy donors. The CDR3 is 12 residues long. The V and J ends lost 6 bases and 2 bases respectively, with 7 bases between them. Germline assignment: CDR1 WNHNN and CDR2 SYGVQD (reference sequence). The donors comprised healthy bone marrow donors. Researchers ran the PCR with 60 Vbeta and 13 Jbeta primers. Method: immunoSEQ multiplex PCR; TCRdb's copy keeps in-frame clones and lacks some. The table shows nearly 110,000 clones, with more than 65% occurring only once. The chain carries TRBV10-1 and TRBJ1-1; D uncertain. This clonotype was obtained from a male donor in good health and CMV-seronegative. The sequenced material came from PBMCs. CDR3 coding DNA: TGCGCCAGCAGCTACAGAAACACTGAAGCTTTCTTT. It codes for CASSYRNTEAFF.